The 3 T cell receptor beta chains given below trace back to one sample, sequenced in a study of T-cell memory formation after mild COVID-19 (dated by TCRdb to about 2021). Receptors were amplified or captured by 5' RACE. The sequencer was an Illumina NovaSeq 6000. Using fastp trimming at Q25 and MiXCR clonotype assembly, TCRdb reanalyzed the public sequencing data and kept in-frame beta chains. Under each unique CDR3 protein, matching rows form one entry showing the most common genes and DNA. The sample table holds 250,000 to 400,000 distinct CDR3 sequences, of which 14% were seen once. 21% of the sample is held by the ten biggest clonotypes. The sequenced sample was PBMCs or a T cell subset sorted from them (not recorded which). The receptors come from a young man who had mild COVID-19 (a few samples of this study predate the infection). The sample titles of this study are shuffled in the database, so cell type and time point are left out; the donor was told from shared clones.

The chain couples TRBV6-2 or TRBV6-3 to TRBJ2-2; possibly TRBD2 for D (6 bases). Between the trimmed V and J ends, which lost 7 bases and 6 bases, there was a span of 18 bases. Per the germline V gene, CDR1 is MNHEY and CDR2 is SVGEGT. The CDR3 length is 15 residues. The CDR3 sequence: CASTGGERAPGELFF. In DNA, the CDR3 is TGTGCCAGCACCGGGGGAGAGAGAGCGCCCGGGGAGCTGTTTTTT.

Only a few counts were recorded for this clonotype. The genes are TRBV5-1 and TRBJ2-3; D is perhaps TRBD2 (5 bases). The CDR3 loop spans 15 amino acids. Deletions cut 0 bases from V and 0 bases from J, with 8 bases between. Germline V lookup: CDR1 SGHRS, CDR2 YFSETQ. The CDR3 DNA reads TGCGCCAGCAGCTTGGTCGGGGTTAGCACAGATACGCAGTATTTT. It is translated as CASSLVGVSTDTQYF.

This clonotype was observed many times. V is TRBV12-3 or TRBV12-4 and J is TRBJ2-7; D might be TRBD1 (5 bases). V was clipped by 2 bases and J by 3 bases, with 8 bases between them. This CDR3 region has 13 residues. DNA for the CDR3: TGTGCCAGCAGTTTAAGGGGCATCTACGAGCAGTACTTC. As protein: CASSLRGIYEQYF.